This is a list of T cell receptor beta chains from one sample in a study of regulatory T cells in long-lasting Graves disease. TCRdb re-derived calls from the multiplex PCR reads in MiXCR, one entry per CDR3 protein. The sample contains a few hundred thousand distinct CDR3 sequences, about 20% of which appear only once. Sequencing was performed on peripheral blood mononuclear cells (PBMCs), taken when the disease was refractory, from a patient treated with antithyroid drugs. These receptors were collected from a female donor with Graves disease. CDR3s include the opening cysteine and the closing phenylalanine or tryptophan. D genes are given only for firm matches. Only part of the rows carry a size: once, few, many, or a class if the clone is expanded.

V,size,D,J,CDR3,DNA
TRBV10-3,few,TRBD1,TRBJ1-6,CAISESSGTGSIPLHF,TGTGCCATCAGTGAGTCGAGTGGGACAGGGAGTATACCCCTCCACTTT
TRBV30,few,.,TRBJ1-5,CAWSGGLSNQPQHF,TGTGCCTGGAGTGGTGGGCTTAGCAATCAGCCCCAGCATTTT
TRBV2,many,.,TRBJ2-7,CASSEEGFSRDEEQYF,TGTGCCAGCAGTGAAGAGGGGTTTTCCAGGGACGAAGAGCAGTACTTC
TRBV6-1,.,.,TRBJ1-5,CASSQNRNNQPQHF,TGTGCCAGCAGCCAAAACAGAAACAATCAGCCCCAGCATTTT
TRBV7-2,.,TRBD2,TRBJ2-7,CASSPFSGRAVEQYF,TGTGCCAGCAGCCCCTTTAGCGGGAGGGCCGTCGAGCAGTACTTC
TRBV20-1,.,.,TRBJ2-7,CSARDAGRTYEQYF,TGCAGTGCTAGAGACGCAGGGCGAACCTACGAGCAGTACTTC
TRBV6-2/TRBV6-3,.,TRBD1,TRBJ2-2,CAGRRGQGLPGELFF,TGTGCCGGCCGTCGAGGACAGGGGCTTCCCGGGGAGCTGTTTTTT
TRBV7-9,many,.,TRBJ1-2,CASSVRDIAYGYTF,TGTGCCAGCAGCGTTCGGGACATAGCCTATGGCTACACCTTC
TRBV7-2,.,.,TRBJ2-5,CASSLEHVPRAWETQYF,TGTGCCAGCAGCTTAGAACACGTGCCTCGGGCTTGGGAGACCCAGTACTTC
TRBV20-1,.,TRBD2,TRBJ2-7,CSAQTSGGFSYEQYF,TGCAGTGCTCAAACTAGCGGGGGGTTCTCCTACGAGCAGTACTTC
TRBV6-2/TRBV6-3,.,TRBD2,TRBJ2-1,CASSEPTSRGTYNEQFF,TGTGCCAGCAGTGAACCGACTAGCCGTGGGACCTACAATGAGCAGTTCTTC
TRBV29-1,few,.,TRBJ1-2,CSVETGSGYTF,TGCAGCGTTGAAACAGGGAGTGGCTACACCTTC
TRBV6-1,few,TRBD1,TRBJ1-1,CASSDTGGRAEAFF,TGTGCCAGCAGTGATACAGGGGGTCGCGCTGAAGCTTTCTTT